Below, 27 T cell receptor beta chains from the same sample are listed, as sequenced in a study of beta chain features in type 1 diabetes. For these receptors, no antigen is known. Study results and caveats: All four CD4+ subsets of Type 1 diabetes patients contained TCRB CDR3s that were moderately but significantly shorter.

Every isolated RNA sample was fully reverse transcribed, so sequencing captured expressed TCRB transcripts. Profiling relied on immunoSEQ multiplex PCR, and the TCRdb table lists in-frame clones only, not all of them. In the table there are around 600,000 clones, roughly an eighth of which are singletons. Input material: naive CD4+ T cells from blood. The receptors come from a young man with type 1 diabetes.

This clone was found a few times. The rearrangement joins TRBV30 to TRBJ1-2; possible D gene TRBD1, 5 bases. This CDR3 spans 13 amino acids. Trimming stripped 4 bases from V and 3 bases from J, with 12 bases between. Per the germline V gene, CDR1 is GTSNPN and CDR2 is SVGIG (reference sequence). CDR3: CAWKRGGDYGYTF. CDR3 nucleotides: TGTGCCTGGAAGAGGGGTGGGGACTATGGCTACACCTTC.

This clone was detected only a few times. This chain connects TRBV7-9 to TRBJ2-1, with TRBD1 matching 9 bases. V lost 5 bases and J lost 8; bases outside the gene matches: 10. CDR3 size: 15 residues. Germline loops: CDR1 SEHNR, CDR2 FQNEAQ (reference sequence). CDR3 protein: CASSRRQGGTDEQFF. Here the CDR3 DNA reads TGTGCCAGCAGCCGTCGACAGGGGGGTACGGATGAGCAGTTCTTC.

To note about this clone: Its ends do not fully match the called genes, so a read error is possible. V gene TRBV7-2 combines with J gene TRBJ2-7, with 7 nucleotides matching TRBD1. CDR3 length equals 14 residues. The germline gives CDR1 SGHTA, CDR2 FQGNSA. The CDR3: CASSLVTAGQVTHF. CDR3 coding DNA: TGTGCCAGCAGCTTAGTTACTGCCGGACAGGTTACGCACTTC. The variable domain in full, with the rest retrieved from reference TRBV7-2 and TRBJ2-7, is GAGVSQSPSNKVTEKGKDVELRCDPISGHTALYWYRQSLGQGLEFLIYFQGNSAPDKSGLPSDRFSAERTGGSVSTLTIQRTQQEDSAVYLCASSLVTAGQVTHFGPGTRLTVT.

The chain couples TRBV7-2 to TRBJ2-7, with 9 bases fitting TRBD2. Germline V gives CDR1 SGHTA, CDR2 FQGNSA. Losses at the gene ends were 4 bases for V and 5 bases for J; bases not matched to a gene: 6. The CDR3 length is 14 residues. The DNA for the CDR3 is TGTGCCAGCAGCTCCCTGACTAGCGGACACGAGCAGTACTTC. Protein: CASSSLTSGHEQYF.

This clone showed up just a few times. The chain uses TRBV4-3 and TRBJ2-1, with D perhaps matching TRBD2 (6 bases). The germline V and J ends were trimmed by 0 bases and 1 base, with 10 bases remaining between them. This CDR3 has 16 residues. Germline-derived CDR1 and CDR2 are LGHNA and YSLEER. As DNA, the CDR3 is TGCGCCAGCAGCCAAGATGAGCGGGTGTCCTACAATGAGCAGTTCTTC. It translates to CASSQDERVSYNEQFF.

This clone was counted only a few times. V is TRBV21-1 and J is TRBJ1-2; the table assigns TRBD1, which was not confirmed against the DNA. TRBV21-1 is a pseudogene segment. The CDR3 totals 15 residues. CDR3 amino acids: CASSNGQGLNYGYTF. The CDR3 coding sequence is TGTGCCAGCAGCAATGGACAGGGATTAAACTATGGCTACACCTTC.

This clone was seen a handful of times. The chain carries TRBV29-1 and TRBJ1-1; D remains ambiguous. V lost 7 bases to trimming and J lost 0 bases, with 15 bases between them. CDR1 and CDR2 (germline): SQVTM, ANQGSEA. This CDR3 has 14 amino acids. CDR3 sequence: CSAVSGPMNTEAFF. The CDR3 bases are TGCAGCGCTGTGAGTGGACCTATGAACACTGAAGCTTTCTTT.

This chain uses TRBV7-9 with TRBJ1-1; TRBD1 aligns across 10 bases. Germline V gene lookup returns CDR1 SEHNR and CDR2 FQNEAQ (reference sequence). The CDR3 loop spans 13 amino acids. The V segment lost 5 bases and the J segment 7 bases; nucleotides outside the gene matches: 4. CDR3 protein: CASSAGTGDEAFF. The CDR3 DNA is TGTGCCAGCAGCGCCGGGACAGGGGATGAAGCTTTCTTT.

This clone appeared a few times. V is TRBV5-1 and J is TRBJ1-5; weak D call: TRBD1 (6 bases). Trimming took off 4 bases at V and 7 bases at J, with 12 bases between the two ends. The CDR3 loop spans 13 amino acids. The germline gives CDR1 SGHRS, CDR2 YFSETQ. The CDR3 DNA follows: TGCGCCAGCAGCACAGGGCCGGCCCAGCCCCAGCATTTT. Translated, it gives CASSTGPAQPQHF.

This clone has more than one count but fewer than ten. This sequence joins TRBV5-8 and TRBJ1-1; D not certain. With 2 bases removed from V and 4 bases from J, the gap between germline ends came to 9 bases. The CDR3 is 13 amino acids. Per germline, CDR1 SGHTS and CDR2 YDEGEE. CDR3 sequence: CASSLTRSTEAFF. The CDR3 region has the DNA TGTGCCAGCAGCTTAACGAGGAGCACTGAAGCTTTCTTT. The complete variable domain, with remaining parts taken from reference TRBV5-8 and TRBJ1-1, reads EAGVTQSPTHLIKTRGQQATLRCSPISGHTSVYWYQQALGLGLQFLLWYDEGEERNRGNFPPRFSGRQFPNYSSELNVNALELEDSALYLCASSLTRSTEAFFGQGTRLTVV.

This clone was seen more than once but under ten times. This chain links TRBV2 with TRBJ2-7; possible D gene TRBD1, 5 bases. V lost 6 bases, J lost 3 bases, and 9 bases lay in between. This CDR3 has 12 amino acids. The germline V gene has CDR1 SNHLY and CDR2 FYNNEI. The CDR3 loop is CASRDIIYEQYF. Here the CDR3 DNA reads TGTGCCAGCAGGGACATCATCTACGAGCAGTACTTC.

The table lists this clone with a few counts. This chain links TRBV7-2 with TRBJ2-4; D is undetermined. This CDR3 spans 16 amino acids. The germline gives CDR1 SGHTA, CDR2 FQGNSA. V lost 5 bases, J lost 0 bases, and 14 bases lay in between. In nucleotides, the CDR3 is TGTGCCAGCAGCCCCTTCGAGATACTAGCCAAAAACATTCAGTACTTC. This translates into CASSPFEILAKNIQYF.

There are a few counts of this clone. The rearrangement links TRBV2 to TRBJ2-3, with unresolved D. Trimming shortened V by 6 bases and J by 6 bases, and 16 bases separated the two germline ends. The CDR3 runs 14 residues. The germline gives CDR1 SNHLY, CDR2 FYNNEI. The CDR3 DNA reads as TGTGCCAGCAGCGCCGTTGGGATATCGGATACGCAGTATTTT. As protein: CASSAVGISDTQYF.

This clone has more than one count but fewer than ten. This chain connects TRBV6-1 to TRBJ1-1; D gene uncertain. V shed 7 bases and J shed 1 base, with 10 bases lying between them. The CDR3 loop spans 13 amino acids. The germline CDR1 and CDR2 sequences are MNHNS and SASEGT. The DNA of the CDR3 is TGTGCCAGCACTATCAACAGGAACACTGAAGCTTTCTTT. It translates to CASTINRNTEAFF.

This clone was counted only a few times. In the same sample, other DNA sequences code for this CDR3. The J gene is TRBJ2-7, the V gene TRBV28, with TRBD1 as a possible D gene (6 bases). The CDR3 consists of 13 residues. Germline lookup yields CDR1 MDHEN and CDR2 SYDVKM. Trimming left V 4 bases short and J 3 bases short, with 10 bases between. CDR3 sequence (DNA): TGTGCCAGCAGTTCAGGACAGAGCTACGAGCAGTACTTC. As protein: CASSSGQSYEQYF.

This clone has more than one count but fewer than ten. The chain uses TRBV27 and TRBJ2-1; D is undetermined. CDR3 size: 13 residues. The ends were cut back, 4 bases at V and 5 bases at J, with 9 bases in the middle. CDR1 and CDR2 from the germline V gene are MNHEY and SMNVEV (reference sequence). The CDR3 DNA follows: TGTGCCAGCAGTTCGTGGCAAAACAATGAGCAGTTCTTC. It encodes CASSSWQNNEQFF.

The chain uses TRBV5-6 and TRBJ2-1; maybe TRBD1 (6 bases). Germline V gene data show CDR1 as SGHDT and CDR2 as YYEEEE. V was shortened by 4 bases and J by 0 bases, with 11 bases between the two germline ends. This CDR3 spans 15 amino acids. In nucleotides, the CDR3 is TGTGCCAGCAGCCCGGACAGAAGCTCCTACAATGAGCAGTTCTTC. This gives the protein CASSPDRSSYNEQFF.

This clone was recorded a few times. CDR3 in DNA: TGCAGCGTCCCCGCCGAGGCCTCTGGGGCCAACGTCCTGACTTTC. This translates into CSVPAEASGANVLTF. The rearrangement links TRBV29-1 to TRBJ2-6; D not certain. The CDR3 extends over 15 amino acids. Germline-derived CDR1 and CDR2 are SQVTM and ANQGSEA. V lost 6 bases and J lost 0, with 12 bases in between.

This clone occurred a few times. The chain couples TRBV2 to TRBJ1-5; 7 bases match TRBD1. CDR1 SNHLY and CDR2 FYNNEI come from the germline V gene. Trimming took 3 bases from V and 3 from J; bases not matched to a gene: 2. This CDR3 comprises 14 residues. Here the CDR3 DNA reads TGTGCCAGCAGTGAGACAGGGAACAATCAGCCCCAGCATTTT. Translation: CASSETGNNQPQHF.

J is TRBJ1-5 and V is TRBV11-2, with 8 bases lining up with TRBD1. Per the germline V gene, CDR1 is SGHAT and CDR2 is FQNNGV. V lost 5 bases and J lost 11; bases outside the gene matches: 8. This CDR3 region has 13 residues. CDR3: CASSDRGNRAQHF. CDR3 in DNA: TGTGCCAGCAGCGACAGGGGTAATAGAGCCCAGCATTTT. Based on the CDR3 plus reference TRBV11-2 and TRBJ1-5, the full variable domain is EAGVAQSPRYKIIEKRQSVAFWCNPISGHATLYWYQQILGQGPKLLIQFQNNGVVDDSQLPKDRFSAERLKGVDSTLKIQPAKLEDSAVYLCASSDRGNRAQHFGDGTRLSIL.

A few counts support this clone. The V and J genes are TRBV11-2 and TRBJ2-1; possible D gene TRBD1, 6 bases. V was shortened by 5 bases and J by 8 bases, with 19 bases between the two germline ends. The CDR3 spans 15 residues. Germline CDR1 reads SGHAT; CDR2 reads FQNNGV. In DNA, the CDR3 is TGTGCCAGCAGCCCGGACCTCTGGACAGTCCATGAGCAGTTCTTC. Its protein product is CASSPDLWTVHEQFF.

The chain joins TRBV10-3 to TRBJ1-1; possible D gene TRBD1, 5 bases. V gave up 6 bases and J gave up 6 bases, with 11 bases separating them. Germline V gene lookup returns CDR1 ENHRY and CDR2 SYGVKD. The CDR3 loop spans 12 amino acids. The CDR3 DNA reads TGTGCCATCAGGCAGGGTCTCGCTGAAGCTTTCTTT. Amino acids: CAIRQGLAEAFF.

This clone was seen a few times. The chain employs TRBV4-3 and TRBJ2-7; D unclear. V dropped 3 bases and J dropped 5 bases, with 11 bases sitting between them. CDR3 length: 13 residues. Germline values: CDR1 LGHNA, CDR2 YSLEER. The CDR3, as DNA: TGCGCCAGCAGCCACGCCATTTCGGACGAGCAGTACTTC. Protein product: CASSHAISDEQYF.

This clone was detected a few times. The genes are TRBV7-9 and TRBJ1-2; D call uncertain. Trimming stripped 0 bases from V and 0 bases from J, with 5 bases between. CDR1 is SEHNR and CDR2 is FQNEAQ in the germline V gene (reference sequence). The CDR3 covers 14 residues. CDR3 DNA: TGTGCCAGCAGCTTAGCGATGCCTAACTATGGCTACACCTTC. This encodes CASSLAMPNYGYTF.

The CDR3 region has the DNA TGTGCCAGCAGCCCTAGCGGGTTGAACACCGGGGAGCTGTTTTTT. Its protein is CASSPSGLNTGELFF. V and J are TRBV11-2 and TRBJ2-2; 8 nucleotides line up with TRBD2. Per germline, CDR1 SGHAT and CDR2 FQNNGV. There are 15 residues in the CDR3. The V gene end was trimmed by 5 bases and the J gene end by 1 base; junction bases not matched to a gene: 3.

The genes are TRBV4-2 and TRBJ1-1, with TRBD1 as a possible D gene (6 bases). Germline assignment: CDR1 LGHNA and CDR2 YNFKEQ. The CDR3 runs to 14 residues. V was trimmed by 0 bases and J by 5 bases, leaving 10 bases between them. The DNA for the CDR3 is TGTGCCAGCAGCCAAGAGGGGGCGGGGACTGAAGCTTTCTTT. It translates to CASSQEGAGTEAFF.

Only a few counts were recorded for this clone. The chain is built from TRBV15 and TRBJ2-7, with D hard to call. Trimming removed 0 bases from V and 3 bases from J, with 3 bases in between. Germline V gene lookup returns CDR1 LNHNV and CDR2 YYDKDF (reference sequence). The CDR3 has 12 amino acids. The DNA of the CDR3 is TGTGCCACCAGCAGAGATAACTACGAGCAGTACTTC. Protein product: CATSRDNYEQYF.